These 14 T cell receptor beta chains were sequenced from one sample in a study of control samples from healthy donors and cancer patients. The table came from immunoSEQ multiplex PCR; TCRdb's copy has only in-frame clones and leaves some out. Among fewer than 300,000 clones listed, over 75% were seen once. The material sequenced was PBMCs. Receptor source: a woman aged 60 to 75 with lung cancer.

The chain recombines TRBV6-6 with TRBJ2-2; D might be TRBD1 or TRBD2, each matching 5 bases. Germline V gene sequence: CDR1 MNHNY, CDR2 SVGAGI (reference sequence). This CDR3 contains 14 residues. Trimming removed 5 bases from V and 2 bases from J, with 9 bases in between. The CDR3 spells CASSQWDNTGELFF. The CDR3 nucleotides are TGTGCCAGCAGTCAGTGGGACAACACCGGGGAGCTGTTTTTT.

V is TRBV10-3 and J is TRBJ2-3; D uncertain. Trimming removed 4 bases from V and 6 bases from J, with 14 bases in between. Germline V gives CDR1 ENHRY, CDR2 SYGVKD. The CDR3 loop spans 14 amino acids. The CDR3 loop is CAISGRGAGDTQYF. The CDR3 DNA sequence: TGTGCCATCAGTGGAAGAGGAGCCGGGGATACGCAGTATTTT.

This chain connects TRBV13 to TRBJ2-7; D is uncertain. The V end was cut by 5 bases, the J end by 1 base, with 9 bases between. Germline V gene data show CDR1 as PRHDT and CDR2 as FYEKMQ (reference sequence). CDR3 length equals 13 residues. The CDR3 region is CASSPLGSYEQYF. The DNA of the CDR3 is TGTGCCAGCAGCCCCCTAGGGTCCTACGAGCAGTACTTC.

The chain joins TRBV7-6 to TRBJ2-2, with 13 bases fitting TRBD2. This CDR3 contains 19 residues. Germline lookup yields CDR1 SGHVS and CDR2 FNYEAQ. The junction had 14 bases not matched to a gene; V was cut back by 5 bases and J by 5 bases. This CDR3 reads CASSPIGTSGTIGTGELFF. DNA for the CDR3: TGTGCCAGCAGCCCGATTGGGACTAGCGGGACAATCGGGACCGGGGAGCTGTTTTTT.

V is TRBV2 and J is TRBJ2-3; 14 positions agree with TRBD2. CDR3 length equals 15 residues. Germline lookup yields CDR1 SNHLY and CDR2 FYNNEI. V shed 5 bases and J 6 bases; nucleotides not matched to a gene: 4. CDR3 residues: CASSLTSGGEDTQYF. CDR3 DNA: TGTGCCAGCAGTTTGACTAGCGGGGGGGAGGATACGCAGTATTTT.

The chain combines TRBV28 with TRBJ1-1; D is perhaps TRBD1 (6 bases). The CDR3 spans 14 residues. Trimming left V 5 bases short and J 0 bases short, with 10 bases between. Looked up from germline, CDR1 is MDHEN and CDR2 is SYDVKM. Here the CDR3 reads CASSLDRLNTEAFF. The CDR3 coding sequence is TGTGCCAGCAGTCTGGACAGACTGAACACTGAAGCTTTCTTT.

CDR3 region: CASSGPSGASYNEQFF. Written as DNA, the CDR3 is TGTGCCAGCAGCGGCCCGTCAGGGGCCTCCTACAATGAGCAGTTCTTC. The V gene is TRBV9, the J gene TRBJ2-1; D possibly corresponds to TRBD1 (6 bases). Trimming removed 3 bases at V and 0 bases at J, with 13 bases between. Germline values: CDR1 SGDLS, CDR2 YYNGEE. The CDR3 is 16 amino acids.

This clone was seen a handful of times. The chain is built from TRBV7-3 and TRBJ2-4; D is unclear. The CDR3 is 15 residues long. CDR1 is SGHTA and CDR2 is FQGTGA in the germline V gene. Trimming took off 5 bases at V and 0 bases at J, with 11 bases between the two ends. CDR3 DNA sequence: TGTGCCAGCAGCCTCCAGGCAGTAGCCAAAAACATTCAGTACTTC. This encodes CASSLQAVAKNIQYF.

This clone was seen a single time. This chain joins TRBV30 and TRBJ2-7; D might be TRBD1 (5 bases). V dropped 1 base and J dropped 5 bases, with 12 bases sitting between them. The germline gives CDR1 GTSNPN, CDR2 SVGIG (reference sequence). This CDR3 comprises 13 residues. This CDR3 reads CAWSGTRANEQYF. The CDR3 DNA follows: TGTGCCTGGAGTGGAACCAGGGCCAACGAGCAGTACTTC.

The rearrangement links TRBV9 to TRBJ2-5; 9 nucleotides match TRBD1. Germline V lookup: CDR1 SGDLS, CDR2 YYNGEE. The CDR3 has 15 amino acids. Losses at the gene ends were 4 bases for V and 5 bases for J; bases not matched to a gene: 9. Here the CDR3 reads CASSPRQGGRETQYF. The DNA of the CDR3 is TGTGCCAGCAGCCCTCGACAGGGGGGACGTGAGACCCAGTACTTC.

Points on this clone: The same CDR3 is also encoded by other DNA sequences in this sample. This rearrangement joins TRBV18 to TRBJ2-7; the match to TRBD1 covers 7 bases. Trimming took 3 bases from V and 4 from J; bases not matched to a gene: 3. The CDR3 is 13 residues long. Germline lookup yields CDR1 KGHSH and CDR2 LQKENI. The CDR3 loop is CASSPYRGYEQYF. In DNA form, the CDR3 reads TGTGCCAGCTCACCGTACAGGGGTTACGAGCAGTACTTC.

This chain uses TRBV2 with TRBJ2-5; tentatively, D is TRBD2 (6 bases). In germline, CDR1 is SNHLY, CDR2 FYNNEI. Between the trimmed V and J ends, which lost 1 base and 4 bases, there was a span of 13 bases. This CDR3 has 15 residues. The DNA of the CDR3 is TGTGCCAGCAGTGAAGGACTGAACGGGGGAGAGACCCAGTACTTC. Protein: CASSEGLNGGETQYF.

V is TRBV6-5 and J is TRBJ1-2; TRBD1 matches 7 bases. Germline V gives CDR1 MNHEY, CDR2 SVGAGI. J gave up 4 bases and V 7 bases, and 3 bases lay outside the gene matches. The CDR3 has 12 amino acids. The CDR3 DNA follows: TGTGCCAGCACCAGGGACAGCTATGGCTACACCTTC. As protein: CASTRDSYGYTF.

This clone was seen only once. V is TRBV6-4 and J is TRBJ1-6; 10 bases match TRBD1. Looked up from germline, CDR1 is MRHNA and CDR2 is SNTAGT. There are 16 residues in the CDR3. V was pared by 6 bases and J by 5 bases, with 7 bases of the junction left unmatched. CDR3 bases: TGTGCCAGCAGGCCGACAGGGGGCGCAGATAATTCACCCCTCCACTTT. This translates into CASRPTGGADNSPLHF.